Described below is a single T cell receptor (beta chain) sequence and its context. What this receptor recognizes is not known. Compared with germline, one end of the junction differs, possibly owing to a read error. Distinct nucleotide sequences in the sample also encode this CDR3. Libraries were constructed by the immunoSEQ multiplex PCR assay. Rearranged TCR beta chain sequences were amplified with the hsTCRB Kit following the manufacturer's protocol. Sequencing of TCRB libraries was carried out on an Illumina MiSeq. The published analysis was carried out like this. The kit vendor's proprietary platform handled demultiplexing, trimming and gene mapping. TCRdb mirrors the immuneACCESS table, restricted to in-frame sequences. Some clones are absent from its copies; in checked studies, under half trace to an unresolved V gene, and the reason for the others is unknown. V and J calls and clone size come straight from that table; D and trimming were deduced from the DNA. This sample holds 77,000 or so clones; around 85% were observed only once. Over 0.6% of the sample comes from the top ten.

Read against the paper, the sample's time point label means: week 23, last vaccination. Each vaccine dose, consisting of 300 ug of a 20-mer mutant IDH1 peptide in Montanide, was administered subcutaneously with topical imiquimod. Donors had newly diagnosed WHO grade 3 or 4 IDH1-mutant astrocytomas with loss of nuclear ATRX. The samples were drawn from NOA16, a multicentre, single-arm, open-label phase I trial in Germany that tested a mutant IDH1 peptide vaccine in humans for the first time. The DNeasy Blood and Tissue Kit was used to extract genomic DNA from EDTA blood for TCRB sequencing. The CDR3 covers 13 residues, taking in both the cysteine and the phenylalanine. The retained sequence is limited to the CDR3, 39 bases, with the frame set at the first base. Via the germline V gene, CDR1 is SNHLY and CDR2 FYNNEI. The entry originates in a study of a mutant IDH1 vaccine in newly diagnosed glioma (dated by TCRdb to about 2021). For context, the study as a whole: Patients were given eight vaccinations, in weeks 1, 3, 5, 7, 11, 15, 19 and 23, which matched visits V03 through V10. Peripheral blood samples were drawn at six visits, namely V03 (baseline), V05, V07, V10, V12 and V13. Vaccination was initiated 4-6 weeks after radiotherapy alone, or concurrently with temozolomide cycles in the chemotherapy-containing groups. Before enrollment, most patients had been given radiochemotherapy with temozolomide as standard therapy, while the rest had received either radiotherapy alone or temozolomide alone. The roughly 32 treated patients were approximately 62% male and about 38% female, with a mean age of approximately 40 years. For exploratory analyses, longitudinal TCRB deep sequencing was carried out in roughly 23 treated patients wherever samples were available. Overall results and qualifications from the work: Pseudoprogression appeared unrelated to alterations in the top peripheral T cell clonotypes detected by TCRB sequencing. Availability determined which PBMC samples were chosen for TCRB deep sequencing. Vaccine-induced immune responses across multiple MHC alleles were detected in 93.3% of patients. The authors stated that sample limitations prevented analyses of patient blood samples from being reproduced.

The specimen comprised PBMCs, sampled from a glioma patient whose treatment included an IDH1 peptide vaccine. The receptor's source is a woman aged 45-60 years with glioma. The V and J segments used are TRBV2 and TRBJ1-3, with 7 central nucleotides matching TRBD1. CDR3 protein: CASRRQGGNTIYF. The sequence in DNA is TGTGCTAGCAGGCGACAGGGTGGAAACACCATATATTTT.